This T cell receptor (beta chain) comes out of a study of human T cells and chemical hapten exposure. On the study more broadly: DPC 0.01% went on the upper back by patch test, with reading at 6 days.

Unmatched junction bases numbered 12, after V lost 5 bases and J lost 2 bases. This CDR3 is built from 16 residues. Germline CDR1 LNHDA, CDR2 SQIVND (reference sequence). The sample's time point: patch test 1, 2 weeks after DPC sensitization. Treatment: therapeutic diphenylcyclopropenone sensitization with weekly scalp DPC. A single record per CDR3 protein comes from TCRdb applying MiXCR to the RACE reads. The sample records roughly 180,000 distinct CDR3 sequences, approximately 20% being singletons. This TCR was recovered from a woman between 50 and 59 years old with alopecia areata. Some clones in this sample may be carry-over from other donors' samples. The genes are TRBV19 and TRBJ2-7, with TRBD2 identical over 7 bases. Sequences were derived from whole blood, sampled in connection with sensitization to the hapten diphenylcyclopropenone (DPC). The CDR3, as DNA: TGTGCCAGTAGTGTCCTTGTTACTAGCGCGACCTACGAGCAGTACTTC. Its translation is CASSVLVTSATYEQYF. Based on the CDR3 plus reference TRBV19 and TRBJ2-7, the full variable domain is DGGITQSPKYLFRKEGQNVTLSCEQNLNHDAMYWYRQDPGQGLRLIYYSQIVNDFQKGDIAEGYSVSREKKESFPLTVTSAQKNPTAFYLCASSVLVTSATYEQYFGPGTRLTVT.